The next 10 T cell receptor beta chains were all read from a single sample in a study of shared clonotypes between healthy human individuals. TCRdb's table, derived via immunoSEQ multiplex PCR, lists solely in-frame clones and lacks some. This table has around 2.1 million clones, 93% appearing once. Cells designated naive CD8 were CD45RO-negative and were positively selected for CCR7, with terminally differentiated effector memory CD45RA+ cells excluded. The sequencing sample was made of naive CD8+ T cells from PBMCs. All receptors come from a man aged 18 to 30 in good health. Some clones in this sample may be carry-over from other donors' samples.

The chain links TRBV5-1 to TRBJ2-2; 7 bases are shared with TRBD1. Germline values: CDR1 SGHRS, CDR2 YFSETQ. This CDR3 contains 17 residues. Trimming took 1 base from V and 0 from J; bases not matched to a gene: 6. This CDR3 is CASSLTTGLANTGELFF. The CDR3 DNA reads as TGCGCCAGCAGCTTGACGACAGGGCTAGCGAACACCGGGGAGCTGTTTTTT.

This chain links TRBV28 with TRBJ2-2, with D perhaps matching TRBD2 (5 bases). V was shortened by 3 bases and J by 7 bases, with 15 bases between the two germline ends. Looked up from germline, CDR1 is MDHEN and CDR2 is SYDVKM. This CDR3 is 15 amino acids long. CDR3: CASSFGRGSGGELFF. The DNA of the CDR3 is TGTGCCAGCAGTTTTGGCCGGGGTAGTGGCGGGGAGCTGTTTTTT.

J is TRBJ2-1 and V is TRBV7-3; a possible D gene is TRBD1 (5 bases). This CDR3 comprises 16 residues. Germline assignment: CDR1 SGHTA and CDR2 FQGTGA. Trimming removed 0 bases at V and 7 bases at J, with 16 bases between. For the CDR3, the DNA is TGTGCCAGCAGCTTAACCCCCCACAATAGGGGTAATGAGCAGTTCTTC. Translated, it gives CASSLTPHNRGNEQFF.

The chain is built from TRBV29-1 and TRBJ2-5; D possibly corresponds to TRBD2 (5 bases). Germline V CDR1 and CDR2: SQVTM, ANQGSEA. Trimming cost V 4 bases and J 4 bases, with 7 bases left between them. This CDR3 contains 11 residues. CDR3 protein: CSVVEGETQYF. For the CDR3, the DNA is TGCAGCGTTGTCGAGGGAGAGACCCAGTACTTC.

The V gene is TRBV7-9, the J gene TRBJ2-7; D is ambiguous. Trimming pared 5 bases from V and 2 bases from J, leaving 4 bases between. Germline V CDR1 and CDR2: SEHNR, FQNEAQ (reference sequence). This CDR3 has 11 amino acids. In DNA form, the CDR3 reads TGTGCCAGCAGCACCGCCTACGAGCAGTACTTC. Protein product: CASSTAYEQYF.

This clone was recorded once. This sample includes further DNA sequences coding for the same CDR3. The chain recombines TRBV7-8 with TRBJ2-1; TRBD1 matches 11 bases. The CDR3 consists of 15 residues. Germline lookup yields CDR1 SGHVS and CDR2 FQNEAQ. The trim removed 4 bases at V and 4 bases at J, leaving 3 bases unmatched. The CDR3 nucleotides are TGTGCCAGCAGCTCAGGACAGGGGGCTTACAATGAGCAGTTCTTC. The encoded protein is CASSSGQGAYNEQFF.

V usage is TRBV4-1 and J usage is TRBJ2-3; no clear D gene. Germline loops: CDR1 MGHRA, CDR2 YSYEKL. This CDR3 is 17 amino acids long. Trimming shortened V by 2 bases and J by 1 base, and 16 bases separated the two germline ends. The CDR3 coding sequence is TGCGCCAGCAGCCAATCTCCGGGCCTCTACGGCACAGATACGCAGTATTTT. This codes for CASSQSPGLYGTDTQYF.

The chain is built from TRBV28 and TRBJ2-7, with D possibly being TRBD2 (5 bases). With 6 bases removed from V and 4 bases from J, the gap between germline ends came to 16 bases. This CDR3 contains 14 residues. Germline V gives CDR1 MDHEN, CDR2 SYDVKM. In nucleotides, the CDR3 is TGTGCCAGCAGCAAAACCCCCCCGGGATACGAGCAGTACTTC. As protein: CASSKTPPGYEQYF. Filled out from reference TRBV28 and TRBJ2-7, the complete variable domain reads DVKVTQSSRYLVKRTGEKVFLECVQDMDHENMFWYRQDPGLGLRLIYFSYDVKMKEKGDIPEGYSVSREKKERFSLILESASTNQTSMYLCASSKTPPGYEQYFGPGTRLTVT.

The chain employs TRBV27 and TRBJ2-7; D is undetermined. The CDR3 covers 15 residues. Deletions cut 5 bases from V and 3 bases from J, with 17 bases between. Per the germline V gene, CDR1 is MNHEY and CDR2 is SMNVEV (reference sequence). In DNA form, the CDR3 reads TGTGCCAGCAGTCGCCGGGCCCTTCGGGTCTACGAGCAGTACTTC. Its translation: CASSRRALRVYEQYF.

This chain links TRBV4-2 with TRBJ2-7; no firm D call. The germline V gene encodes CDR1 LGHNA and CDR2 YNFKEQ. This CDR3 is built from 13 residues. V dropped 5 bases and J dropped 3 bases, with 11 bases sitting between them. The CDR3 is CASSLGRNYEQYF. The CDR3 DNA sequence: TGTGCCAGCAGCTTAGGCAGGAACTACGAGCAGTACTTC.